This is a list of T cell receptor beta chains from one sample in a study of beta chain features in type 1 diabetes. The protocol was immunoSEQ multiplex PCR, while the TCRdb copy is restricted to in-frame clones and leaves out a portion. This sample yields 600,000 to 650,000 clones, of which roughly 15% are seen a single time; approximately 0.099% belongs to the top ten. Sample: naive CD4+ T cells from blood. The receptors were sampled from a man in his late teens or twenties in good health. Both conserved end residues are part of each CDR3. The D gene is left open where the match is weak. Clone size is stated in some rows and not others, as once, few, many or a class when expanded.

J: TRBJ1-2; D: TRBD1; size: NA; V: TRBV5-1; DNA: TGCGCCAGCAGCTGGCGGGACAGGTTAGACTATGGCTACACCTTC; CDR3: CASSWRDRLDYGYTF
J: TRBJ1-4; D: NA; size: few; V: TRBV27; DNA: TGTGCCAGCAGGAGCAGGGCAACTAATGAAAAACTGTTTTTT; CDR3: CASRSRATNEKLFF
J: TRBJ2-7; D: NA; size: NA; V: TRBV10-3; DNA: TGTGCCATCAGTGATGACCTCTCCTACGAGCAGTACTTC; CDR3: CAISDDLSYEQYF
J: TRBJ1-2; D: NA; size: few; V: TRBV30; DNA: TGTGCCTGGACAAGTGCAAGGACCATCATTCACCCCTATGGCTACACCTTC; CDR3: CAWTSARTIIHPYGYTF
J: TRBJ2-2; D: NA; size: few; V: TRBV10-3; DNA: TGTGCCATCAGTGAGCAGGGACGGAACACCGGGGAGCTGTTTTTT; CDR3: CAISEQGRNTGELFF
J: TRBJ1-5; D: NA; size: few; V: TRBV19; DNA: TGTGCCAGTAGCGGGAGCGATCAGCCCCAGCATTTT; CDR3: CASSGSDQPQHF
J: TRBJ2-5; D: NA; size: NA; V: TRBV9; DNA: TGTGCCAGCAGCACCCTGGGTGGTGCAGAGACCCAGTACTTC; CDR3: CASSTLGGAETQYF
J: TRBJ1-1; D: TRBD1; size: NA; V: TRBV5-1; DNA: TGCGCCAGCAGCCTAGGGGGCTATAGCACTGAAGCTTTCTTT; CDR3: CASSLGGYSTEAFF
J: TRBJ2-1; D: NA; size: few; V: TRBV6-5; DNA: TGTGCCAGCAGAGAGGGGGATAGCTCCTACAATGAGCAGTTCTTC; CDR3: CASREGDSSYNEQFF
J: TRBJ1-1; D: NA; size: once; V: TRBV2; DNA: TGTGCCAGCAGTGAACGGACGTTGGCTTTCTTT; CDR3: CASSERTLAFF
J: TRBJ1-4; D: TRBD1; size: few; V: TRBV15; DNA: TGTGCCACCAGCAGAGACCCGGGACAGGGGGATGAAAAACTGTTTTTT; CDR3: CATSRDPGQGDEKLFF
J: TRBJ1-6; D: TRBD1; size: NA; V: TRBV18; DNA: TGTGCCAGTCGCCCGGGGACAGGGTATAATTCACCCCTCCACTTT; CDR3: CASRPGTGYNSPLHF
J: TRBJ1-2; D: NA; size: few; V: TRBV14; DNA: TGTGCCAGCAGCCCCCGACAGTCCGGCGGCTACACCTTC; CDR3: CASSPRQSGGYTF
J: TRBJ2-1; D: NA; size: few; V: TRBV7-8; DNA: TGTGCCAGCAGCCCCGGTAGGGGGGGGGAAAAGTCCTACAATGAGCAGTTCTTC; CDR3: CASSPGRGGEKSYNEQFF
J: TRBJ2-2; D: TRBD1; size: NA; V: TRBV23-1; DNA: TGCGCCAGTCAAAAAGCCCCGCAGGGGGTCACCGGGGAGCTGTTTTTT; CDR3: CASQKAPQGVTGELFF
J: TRBJ2-1; D: TRBD1; size: NA; V: TRBV6-5; DNA: TGTGCCAGCAGTTACTCGCGGACAGGGGGCAATGAGCAGTTCTTC; CDR3: CASSYSRTGGNEQFF
J: TRBJ2-7; D: TRBD1; size: NA; V: TRBV7-3; DNA: TGTGCCAGCAGCGAGGGGGCAGGCGAGCAGTACTTC; CDR3: CASSEGAGEQYF
J: TRBJ1-3; D: NA; size: NA; V: TRBV4-3; DNA: TGCGCCAGCAGCCAAGTGATCCCCGGGGGTTCTGGAAACACCATATATTTT; CDR3: CASSQVIPGGSGNTIYF
J: TRBJ1-1; D: NA; size: NA; V: TRBV18; DNA: TGTGCCAGCTCACCTTTGAGCATGAACACTGAAGCTTTCTTT; CDR3: CASSPLSMNTEAFF
J: TRBJ2-6; D: TRBD2; size: few; V: TRBV5-1; DNA: TGCGCCAGCAGCTTTAGCGGGAGGGCGTCTGGGGCCAACGTCCTGACTTTC; CDR3: CASSFSGRASGANVLTF
J: TRBJ2-1; D: NA; size: few; V: TRBV5-1; DNA: TGCGCCAGCAGCTTGGGTATAGGGCTAGACTCCTACAATGAGCAGTTCTTC; CDR3: CASSLGIGLDSYNEQFF
J: TRBJ1-4; D: NA; size: NA; V: TRBV10-3; DNA: TGTGCCTCCGGCGGACAGCTAAATGAAAAACTGTTTTTT; CDR3: CASGGQLNEKLFF
J: TRBJ2-2; D: TRBD2; size: few; V: TRBV28; DNA: TGTGCCAGCAGAACAAGCGGGAGTAAGGCCGGGGAGCTGTTTTTT; CDR3: CASRTSGSKAGELFF
J: TRBJ2-5; D: NA; size: few; V: TRBV4-1; DNA: TGCGCCAGCAGCCGACAGGAATTAGGGGAGACCCAGTACTTC; CDR3: CASSRQELGETQYF
J: TRBJ2-7; D: NA; size: NA; V: TRBV2; DNA: TGTGCCAGCAGTGACCTACAGAGCTCCTACGAGCAGTACTTC; CDR3: CASSDLQSSYEQYF
J: TRBJ2-1; D: TRBD2; size: NA; V: TRBV7-2; DNA: TGTGCCAGCAGCTCCCGACTAGCCAGGGATGAGCAGTTCTTC; CDR3: CASSSRLARDEQFF
J: TRBJ2-7; D: NA; size: NA; V: TRBV7-8; DNA: TGTGCCAGCAGCTTAGGGAGGGGGAAGTCTTCCTACGAGCAGTACTTC; CDR3: CASSLGRGKSSYEQYF